This entry features one T cell receptor beta chain sequence. This sample was included in a study of blood T cell repertoires in COVID-19. In the authors' methods: Estimates of nucleated cell counts were drawn from the amplification of reference gene primers. Generated by immunoSEQ multiplex PCR, the TCRdb table keeps only in-frame clones and is missing some. Clone size and the V and J calls come from that table; the DNA yielded D and trimming. The sample carries over 250,000 clones, 85% to 90% recorded once. Looked up from germline, CDR1 is SGHTA and CDR2 is FQGTGA. The CDR3 is 15 residues long. The germline V and J ends were trimmed by 5 bases and 2 bases, with 13 bases remaining between them.

Sequencing was done on a sample of peripheral blood. The V call is TRBV7-3, the J call TRBJ1-5, with D possibly TRBD1 on 6 matching bases. This receptor was taken from a woman between 45 and 60 years old with COVID-19, enrolled during active disease. The CDR3 nucleotides are TGTGCCAGCAGCGCACAGGGTAGCGGCAATCAGCCCCAGCATTTT. It translates to CASSAQGSGNQPQHF.